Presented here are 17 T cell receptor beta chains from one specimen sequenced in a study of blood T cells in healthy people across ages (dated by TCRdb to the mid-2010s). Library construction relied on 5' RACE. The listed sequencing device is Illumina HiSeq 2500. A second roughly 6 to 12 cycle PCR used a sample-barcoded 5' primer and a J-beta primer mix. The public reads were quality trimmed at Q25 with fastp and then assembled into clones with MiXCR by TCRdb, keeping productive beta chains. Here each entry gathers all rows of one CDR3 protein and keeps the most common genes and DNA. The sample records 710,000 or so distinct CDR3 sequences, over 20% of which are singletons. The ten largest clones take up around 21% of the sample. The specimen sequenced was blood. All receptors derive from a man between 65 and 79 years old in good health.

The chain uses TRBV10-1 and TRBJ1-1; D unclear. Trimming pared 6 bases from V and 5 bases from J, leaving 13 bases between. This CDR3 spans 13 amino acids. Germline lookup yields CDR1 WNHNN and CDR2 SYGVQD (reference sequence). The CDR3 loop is CASSDLGRTEAFF. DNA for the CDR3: TGCGCCAGCAGCGACTTGGGGAGAACTGAAGCTTTCTTT.

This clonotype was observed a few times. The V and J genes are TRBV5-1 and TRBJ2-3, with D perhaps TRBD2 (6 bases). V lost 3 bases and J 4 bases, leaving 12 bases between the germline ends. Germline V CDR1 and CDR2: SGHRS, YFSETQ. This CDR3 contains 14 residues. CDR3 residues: CASSSTRLADTQYF. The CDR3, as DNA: TGCGCCAGCAGCTCGACTAGGTTAGCAGATACGCAGTATTTT. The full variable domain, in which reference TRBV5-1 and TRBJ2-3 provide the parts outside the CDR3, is KAGVTQTPRYLIKTRGQQVTLSCSPISGHRSVSWYQQTPGQGLQFLFEYFSETQRNKGNFPGRFSGRQFSNSRSEMNVSTLELGDSALYLCASSSTRLADTQYFGPGTRLTVL.

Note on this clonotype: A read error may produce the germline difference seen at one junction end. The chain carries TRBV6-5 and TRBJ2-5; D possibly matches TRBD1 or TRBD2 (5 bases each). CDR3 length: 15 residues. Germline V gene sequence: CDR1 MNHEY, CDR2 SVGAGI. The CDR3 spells CASGYLGRGQETQYF. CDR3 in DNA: TGTGCCAGCGGTTACTTGGGGCGCGGGCAAGAGACCCAGTACTTC.

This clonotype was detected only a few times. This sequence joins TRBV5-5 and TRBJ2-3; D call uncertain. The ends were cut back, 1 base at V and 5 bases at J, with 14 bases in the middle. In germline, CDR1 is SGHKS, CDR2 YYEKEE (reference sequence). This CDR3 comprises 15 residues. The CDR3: CASSLSPTKGDTQYF. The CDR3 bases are TGTGCCAGCAGCTTGAGCCCCACAAAGGGAGATACGCAGTATTTT.

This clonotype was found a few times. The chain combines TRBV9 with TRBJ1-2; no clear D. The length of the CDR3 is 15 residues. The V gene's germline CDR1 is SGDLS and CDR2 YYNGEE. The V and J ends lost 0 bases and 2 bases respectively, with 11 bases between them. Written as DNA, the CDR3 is TGTGCCAGCAGCGTAGAACCGGGCTCGAACTATGGCTACACCTTC. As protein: CASSVEPGSNYGYTF.

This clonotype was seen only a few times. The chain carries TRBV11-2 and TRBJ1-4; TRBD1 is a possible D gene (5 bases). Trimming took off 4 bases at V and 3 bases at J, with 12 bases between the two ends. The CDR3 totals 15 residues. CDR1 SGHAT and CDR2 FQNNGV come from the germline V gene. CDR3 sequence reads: CASSSPGLPNEKLFF. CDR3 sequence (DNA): TGTGCCAGCAGCTCCCCAGGGTTACCTAATGAAAAACTGTTTTTT.

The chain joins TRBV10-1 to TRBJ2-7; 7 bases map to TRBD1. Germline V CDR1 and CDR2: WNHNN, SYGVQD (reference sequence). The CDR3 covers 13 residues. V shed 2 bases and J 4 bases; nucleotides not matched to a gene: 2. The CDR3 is CASSEGQAYEQYF. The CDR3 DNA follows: TGCGCCAGCAGTGAGGGACAGGCGTACGAGCAGTACTTC.

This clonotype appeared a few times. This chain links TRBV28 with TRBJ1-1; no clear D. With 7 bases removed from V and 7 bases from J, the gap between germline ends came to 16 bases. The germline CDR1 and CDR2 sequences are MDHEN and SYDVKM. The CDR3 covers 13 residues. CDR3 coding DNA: TGTGCCAGCAACCAAGGACGGCGTAGTGAAGCTTTCTTT. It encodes CASNQGRRSEAFF.

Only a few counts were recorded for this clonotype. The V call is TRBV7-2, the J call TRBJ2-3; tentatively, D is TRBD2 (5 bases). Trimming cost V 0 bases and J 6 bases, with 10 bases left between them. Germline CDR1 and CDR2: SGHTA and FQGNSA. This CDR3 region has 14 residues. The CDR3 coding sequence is TGTGCCAGCAGCTTAGCACCAGCGGATGATACGCAGTATTTT. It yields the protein CASSLAPADDTQYF.

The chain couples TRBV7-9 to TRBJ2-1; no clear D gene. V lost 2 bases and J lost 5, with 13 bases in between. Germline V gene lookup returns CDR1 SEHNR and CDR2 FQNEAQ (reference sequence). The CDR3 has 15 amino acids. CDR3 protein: CASSLSEVKDNEQFF. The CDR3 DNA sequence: TGTGCCAGCAGCTTAAGCGAGGTGAAGGACAATGAGCAGTTCTTC.

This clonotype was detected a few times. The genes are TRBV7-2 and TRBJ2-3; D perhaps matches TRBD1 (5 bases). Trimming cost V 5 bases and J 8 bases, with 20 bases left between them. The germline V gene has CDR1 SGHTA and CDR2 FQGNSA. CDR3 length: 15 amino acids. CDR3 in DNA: TGTGCCAGCAGCCACATTGGACCAAATCAGGGTACGCAGTATTTT. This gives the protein CASSHIGPNQGTQYF.

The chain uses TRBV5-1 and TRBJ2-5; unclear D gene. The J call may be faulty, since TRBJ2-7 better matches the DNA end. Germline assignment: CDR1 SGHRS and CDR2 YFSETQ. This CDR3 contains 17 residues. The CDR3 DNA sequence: TGCGCCAGCAGCCGGAGTGGGGTGTGGCAATCGTCCTACGAGCAGTACTTC. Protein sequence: CASSRSGVWQSSYEQYF.

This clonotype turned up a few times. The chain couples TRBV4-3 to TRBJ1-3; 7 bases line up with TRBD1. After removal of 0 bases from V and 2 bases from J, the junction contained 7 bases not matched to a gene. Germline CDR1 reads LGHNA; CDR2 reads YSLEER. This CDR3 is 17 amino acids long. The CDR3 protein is CASSQEPPDRAGNTIYF. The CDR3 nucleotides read TGCGCCAGCAGCCAAGAACCCCCCGACAGGGCTGGAAACACCATATATTTT.

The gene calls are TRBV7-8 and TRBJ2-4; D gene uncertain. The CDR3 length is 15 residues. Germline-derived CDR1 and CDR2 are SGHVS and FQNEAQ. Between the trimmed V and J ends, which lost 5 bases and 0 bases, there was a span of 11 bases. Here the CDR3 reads CASSVGWEAKNIQYF. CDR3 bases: TGTGCCAGCAGCGTCGGGTGGGAAGCCAAAAACATTCAGTACTTC.

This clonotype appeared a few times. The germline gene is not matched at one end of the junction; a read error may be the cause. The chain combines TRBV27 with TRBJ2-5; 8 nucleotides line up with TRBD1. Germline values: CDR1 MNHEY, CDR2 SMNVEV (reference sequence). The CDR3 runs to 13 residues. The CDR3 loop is CATRRDRNNERFF. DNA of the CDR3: TGTGCCACCAGGAGGGACAGGAACAATGAGCGGTTCTTC.

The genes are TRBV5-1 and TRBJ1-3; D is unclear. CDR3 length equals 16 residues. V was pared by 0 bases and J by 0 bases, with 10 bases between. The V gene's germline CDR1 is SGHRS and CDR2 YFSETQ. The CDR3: CASSLVVGYSGNTIYF. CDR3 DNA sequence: TGCGCCAGCAGCTTGGTGGTCGGATACTCTGGAAACACCATATATTTT. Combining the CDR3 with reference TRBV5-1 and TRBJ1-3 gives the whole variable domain KAGVTQTPRYLIKTRGQQVTLSCSPISGHRSVSWYQQTPGQGLQFLFEYFSETQRNKGNFPGRFSGRQFSNSRSEMNVSTLELGDSALYLCASSLVVGYSGNTIYFGEGSWLTVV.

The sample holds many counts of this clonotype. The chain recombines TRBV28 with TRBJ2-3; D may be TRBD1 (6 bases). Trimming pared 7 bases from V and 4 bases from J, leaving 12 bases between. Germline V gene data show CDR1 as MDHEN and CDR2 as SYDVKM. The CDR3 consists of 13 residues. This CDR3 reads CASTQGGSDTQYF. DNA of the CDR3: TGTGCCAGCACCCAAGGGGGTTCAGATACGCAGTATTTT.